The clone carrying this T cell receptor beta chain was seen ten or more times. Its antigen is currently unknown. TCRdb ran MiXCR on the RT-PCR reads and lists one entry per CDR3 protein. The data contain hundreds of thousands of distinct CDR3 sequences, around 16% of them singletons. The data originate from a study of response to subunit inactivated influenza vaccine. The study's findings and limits: With each seasonal influenza vaccination, the authors suggested, few new T cells are recruited.

CDR3 length: 15 amino acids. CDR1 is LGHDT, CDR2 YNNKEL, per germline (reference sequence). V was pared by 7 bases and J by 1 base, with 5 bases of the junction left unmatched. The chain is built from TRBV3-1 and TRBJ2-2; 8 positions agree with TRBD2. This TCR came from a man aged 45-65 years who received an inactivated influenza vaccine. The sequences come from PBMCs from blood, collected about 13 days after vaccination. DNA for the CDR3: TGTGCCAGCAAGATTACTAGCGGGAACACCGGGGAGCTGTTTTTT. Its protein is CASKITSGNTGELFF.